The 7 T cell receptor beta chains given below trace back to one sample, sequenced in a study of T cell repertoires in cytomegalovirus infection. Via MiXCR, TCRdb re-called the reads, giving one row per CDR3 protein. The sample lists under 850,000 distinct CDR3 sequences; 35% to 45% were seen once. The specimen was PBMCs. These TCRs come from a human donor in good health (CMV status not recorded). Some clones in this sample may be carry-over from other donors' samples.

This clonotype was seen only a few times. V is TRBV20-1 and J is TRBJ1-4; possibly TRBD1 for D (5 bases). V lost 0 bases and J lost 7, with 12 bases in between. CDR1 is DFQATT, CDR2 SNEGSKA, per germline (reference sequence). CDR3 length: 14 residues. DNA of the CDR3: TGCAGTGCTAGAGATCCCCAGGGTTTTGAAAAACTGTTTTTT. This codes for CSARDPQGFEKLFF.

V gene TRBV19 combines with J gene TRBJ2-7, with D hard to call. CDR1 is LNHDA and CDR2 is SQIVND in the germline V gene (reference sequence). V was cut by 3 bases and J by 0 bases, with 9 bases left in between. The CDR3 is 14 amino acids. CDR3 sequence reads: CASSINDNSYEQYF. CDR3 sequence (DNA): TGTGCCAGTAGTATCAACGACAACTCCTACGAGCAGTACTTC.

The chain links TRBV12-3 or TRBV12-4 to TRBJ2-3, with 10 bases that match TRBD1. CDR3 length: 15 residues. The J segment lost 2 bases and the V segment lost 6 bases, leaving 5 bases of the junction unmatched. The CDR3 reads CASRTGTGATDTQYF. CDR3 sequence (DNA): TGTGCCAGCAGGACAGGGACAGGGGCCACAGATACGCAGTATTTT.

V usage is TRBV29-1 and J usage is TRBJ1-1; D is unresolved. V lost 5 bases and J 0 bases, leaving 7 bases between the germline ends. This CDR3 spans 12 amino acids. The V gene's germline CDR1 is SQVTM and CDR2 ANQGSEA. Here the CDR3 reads CSVRRMNTEAFF. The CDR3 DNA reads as TGCAGCGTTAGGAGAATGAACACTGAAGCTTTCTTT.

The CDR3 region is CASAPPGLLVEQYF. In nucleotides, the CDR3 is TGTGCCAGCGCCCCACCGGGTCTTCTCGTCGAGCAGTACTTC. The chain has TRBV6-1 and TRBJ2-7, with D unresolved. The V end lost 8 bases, the J end lost 6 bases, and 20 bases lay between the germline ends. In germline, CDR1 is MNHNS, CDR2 SASEGT. The CDR3 spans 14 residues.

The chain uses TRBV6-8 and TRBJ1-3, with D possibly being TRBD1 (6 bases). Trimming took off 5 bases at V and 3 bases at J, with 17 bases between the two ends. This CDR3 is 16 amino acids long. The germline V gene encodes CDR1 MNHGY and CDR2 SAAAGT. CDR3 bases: TGTGCCAGCAGTCTAGGGGCGGGGGCTAGTGGAAACACCATATATTTT. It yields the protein CASSLGAGASGNTIYF.

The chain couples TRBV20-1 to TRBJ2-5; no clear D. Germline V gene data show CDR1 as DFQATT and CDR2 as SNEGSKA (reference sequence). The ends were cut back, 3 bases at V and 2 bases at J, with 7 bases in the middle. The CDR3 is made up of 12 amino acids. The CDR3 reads CSASPEQETQYF. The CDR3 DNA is TGCAGTGCTAGCCCAGAACAAGAGACCCAGTACTTC.